The clone carrying this TCR beta chain was picked up one time. Its antigen is still unknown. Produced via immunoSEQ multiplex PCR; TCRdb's table is partial and in-frame only. The repertoire holds approximately 85,000 clones, approximately 82% seen once, with roughly 15% in the top ten. The CDR3 has 12 residues. Trimming pared 6 bases from V and 8 bases from J, leaving 16 bases between. Looked up from germline, CDR1 is SQVTM and CDR2 is ANQGSEA. The data derive from a study of radiotherapy plus CTLA-4 blockade in lung cancer. General observations from the study: Dynamics of early blood T cell clones, together with interferon-beta, were reportedly the best predictors of response.

The clonotype comes from a human donor with non-small cell lung cancer that progressed on radiotherapy plus ipilimumab. The V and J genes are TRBV29-1 and TRBJ1-2; a weak D match, TRBD1 (6 bases). Sequencing used peripheral blood, obtained from a patient treated with radiotherapy plus ipilimumab. CDR3 DNA sequence: TGCAGCGTCCCAACAGGGCTAGGAGGCTACACCTTC. It codes for CSVPTGLGGYTF. Using reference TRBV29-1 and TRBJ1-2 for the parts outside the CDR3, the full variable domain is SAVISQKPSRDICQRGTSLTIQCQVDSQVTMMFWYRQQPGQSLTLIATANQGSEATYESGFVIDKFPISRPNLTFSTLTVSNMSPEDSSIYLCSVPTGLGGYTFGSGTRLTVV.